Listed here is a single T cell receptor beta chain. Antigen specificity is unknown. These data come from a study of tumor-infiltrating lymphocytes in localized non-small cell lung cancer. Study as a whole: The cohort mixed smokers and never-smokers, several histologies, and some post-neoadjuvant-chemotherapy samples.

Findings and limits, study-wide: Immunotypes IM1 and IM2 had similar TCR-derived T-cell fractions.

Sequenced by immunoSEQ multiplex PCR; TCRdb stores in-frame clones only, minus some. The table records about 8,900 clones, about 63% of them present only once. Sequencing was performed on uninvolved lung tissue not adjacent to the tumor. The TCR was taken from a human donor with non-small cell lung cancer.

The CDR3 sequence: CASREAMNTEAFF. CDR3 sequence (DNA): TGTGCCAGTCGGGAGGCGATGAACACTGAAGCTTTCTTT. The chain links TRBV19 to TRBJ1-1; no firm D call. Trimming cost V 8 bases and J 0 bases, with 10 bases left between them. From germline, CDR1 is LNHDA and CDR2 SQIVND (reference sequence). CDR3 size: 13 residues.